These 12 T cell receptor beta chains share one sample of origin, sequenced in a study of T cells expressing NK-cell markers. TCRdb reprocessed the 5' RACE reads and stores each CDR3 protein as one record, lacking DNA. Its table records 25,000 to 35,000 distinct CDR3 sequences. Material: blood T cells: a sorted CD56 or NKG2C T cell subset, CD4+ or CD8+ T cells, or bulk PBMC T cells (not recorded which). Receptors originate from a woman aged 18-70 years in good health.

This chain uses TRBV28 with TRBJ2-7; TCRdb returns TRBD1, unconfirmable since there is no DNA. Germline V gives CDR1 MDHEN, CDR2 SYDVKM. This CDR3 contains 15 residues. The CDR3 region is CASSAGQGRRYEQYF.

The V and J genes are TRBV12-3 or TRBV12-4 and TRBJ1-1. The CDR3 is 15 amino acids. CDR3 loop: CASSLSLVAVFEAFF.

This chain connects TRBV28 to TRBJ1-2; checking the TCRdb D call of TRBD1 is not possible without DNA. Looked up from germline, CDR1 is MDHEN and CDR2 is SYDVKM. The CDR3 length is 14 residues. The CDR3 loop is CASSLPGQYYGYTF.

The rearrangement uses TRBV14 and TRBJ2-5; TCRdb names TRBD2, which stays unverified in the absence of DNA. CDR3 length: 19 residues. CDR1 and CDR2 from the germline V gene are SGHDN and FVKESK. The CDR3 protein is CASSQDPSTAGGELETQYF.

The chain couples TRBV7-9 to TRBJ2-2; TCRdb outputs TRBD1, but without DNA this stays unchecked. Germline CDR1 reads SEHNR; CDR2 reads FQNEAQ (reference sequence). The CDR3 has 17 amino acids. The CDR3 sequence: CASSPTPGGGTTGELFF.

J is TRBJ2-1 and V is TRBV7-6. The CDR3 contains 14 residues. Looked up from germline, CDR1 is SGHVS and CDR2 is FNYEAQ. CDR3 residues: CASSRQGSVNEQFF.

The CDR3 reads CATGGGDWETQYF. The chain uses TRBV27 and TRBJ2-5; the D gene TCRdb calls, TRBD2, cannot be checked with no DNA. Germline CDR1 MNHEY, CDR2 SMNVEV (reference sequence). The CDR3 consists of 13 residues.

This chain links TRBV7-9 with TRBJ1-1. The CDR3 totals 13 residues. Germline V gene data show CDR1 as SEHNR and CDR2 as FQNEAQ (reference sequence). The CDR3 region is CASSFSRTVEAFF.

The chain carries TRBV25-1 and TRBJ2-5; TCRdb indicates TRBD1, and absent DNA this call remains unverified. The CDR3 sequence is 15 residues long. Germline-derived CDR1 and CDR2 are MGHDK and SYGVNS. This CDR3 is CASSPDRGLQETQYF.

The genes are TRBV12-3 or TRBV12-4 and TRBJ2-1. CDR3 length equals 12 residues. This chain's CDR3 is CASSPEMSEQFF.

This sequence joins TRBV4-1 and TRBJ2-3; checking the TCRdb D call of TRBD2 is not possible without DNA. CDR1 is MGHRA and CDR2 is YSYEKL in the germline V gene. There are 16 residues in the CDR3. The CDR3 is CASSQVGGPSTDTQYF.

The CDR3 sequence: CSARTSSSYNEQFF. The rearrangement uses TRBV20-1 and TRBJ2-1. The CDR3 totals 14 residues. The V gene's germline CDR1 is DFQATT and CDR2 SNEGSKA (reference sequence).